This TCR beta chain was retrieved from a study of T cell repertoires in cytomegalovirus infection. About the research overall: Public TCR beta signatures provided an indication of both CMV infection and a matching HLA type.

Whole-study results and caveats: Identification of carriers of CMV plus the relevant HLA was achieved through cumulative public TCR beta family frequency. Dominating the ex vivo response were TCR beta clonotypes that were CMV-specific and HLA-C-restricted.

MiXCR was run by TCRdb on the reads, yielding one entry per CDR3 protein. The data hold about 740,000 distinct CDR3 sequences, with roughly a third observed a single time. Trimming cost V 5 bases and J 5 bases; bases outside gene matches: 14. The CDR3 consists of 17 residues. CDR1 and CDR2 from the germline V gene are MDHEN and SYDVKM. This clonotype was seen a few times. Its antigen remains unidentified. The gene calls are TRBV28 and TRBJ1-2, with 10 bases that match TRBD1. The sample consisted of PBMCs. This receptor was taken from a human donor in good health (CMV status not recorded). Some clones in this sample may be carry-over from other donors' samples. The CDR3 DNA follows: TGTGCCAGCAGTAGCCCGGACAGGGGGGTAATGGGGTATGGCTACACCTTC. Amino acids: CASSSPDRGVMGYGYTF.